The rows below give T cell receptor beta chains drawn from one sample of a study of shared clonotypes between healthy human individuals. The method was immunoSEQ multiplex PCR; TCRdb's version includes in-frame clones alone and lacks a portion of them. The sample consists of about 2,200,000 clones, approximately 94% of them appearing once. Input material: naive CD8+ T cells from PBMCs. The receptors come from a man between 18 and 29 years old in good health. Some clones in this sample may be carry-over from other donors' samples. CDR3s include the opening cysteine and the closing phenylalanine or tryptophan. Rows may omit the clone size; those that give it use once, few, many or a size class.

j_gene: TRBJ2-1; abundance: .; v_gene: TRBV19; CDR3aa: CASSIGQGLYNEQFF
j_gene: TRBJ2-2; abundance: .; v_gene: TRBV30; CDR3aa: CAWRDGRTGELFF
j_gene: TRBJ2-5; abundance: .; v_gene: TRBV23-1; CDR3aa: CASSPQSWLGETQYF
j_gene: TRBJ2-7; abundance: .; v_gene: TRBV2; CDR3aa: CASSEGAGSSYEQYF
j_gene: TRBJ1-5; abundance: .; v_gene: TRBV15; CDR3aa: CATSRDFGYNQPQHF
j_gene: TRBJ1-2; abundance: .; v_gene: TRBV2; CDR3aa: CASSEAWQGAGGYGYTF
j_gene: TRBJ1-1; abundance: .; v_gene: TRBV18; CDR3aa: CASSPEGSSEAFF
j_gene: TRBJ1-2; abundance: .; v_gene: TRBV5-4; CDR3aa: CASSLEGNGYTF
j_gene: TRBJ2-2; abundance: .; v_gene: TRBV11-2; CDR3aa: CASSLDLASGELFF
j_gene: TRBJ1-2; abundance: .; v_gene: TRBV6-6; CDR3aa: CASSPLDGGGYTF
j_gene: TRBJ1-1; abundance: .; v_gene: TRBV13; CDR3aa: CASSPGTGDNTEAFF
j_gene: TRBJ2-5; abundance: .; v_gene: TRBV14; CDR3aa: CASSSRLAGGRETQYF
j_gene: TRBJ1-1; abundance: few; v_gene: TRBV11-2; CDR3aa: CASSLDGTAEAFF
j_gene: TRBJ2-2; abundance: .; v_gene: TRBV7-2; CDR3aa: CASSSRVADTGELFF
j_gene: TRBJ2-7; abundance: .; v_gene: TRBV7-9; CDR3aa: CASSLVVGYEQYF
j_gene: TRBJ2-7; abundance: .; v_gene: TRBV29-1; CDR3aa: CSVETPAGTGAYEQYF
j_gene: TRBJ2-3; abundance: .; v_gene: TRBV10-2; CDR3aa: CASVGGTVGTQYF
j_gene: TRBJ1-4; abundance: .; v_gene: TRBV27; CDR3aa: CASSLIGGVEKLFF
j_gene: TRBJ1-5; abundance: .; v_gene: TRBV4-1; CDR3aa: CASSHGINQPQHF
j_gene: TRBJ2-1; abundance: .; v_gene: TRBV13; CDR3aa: CASSLFAGDRYNEQFF
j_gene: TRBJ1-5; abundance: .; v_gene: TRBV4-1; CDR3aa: CASSQNYRDSNQPQHF
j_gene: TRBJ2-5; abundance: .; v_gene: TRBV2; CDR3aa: CASSDREQETQYF
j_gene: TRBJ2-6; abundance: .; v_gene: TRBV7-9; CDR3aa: CASSDNWGDSGANVLTF
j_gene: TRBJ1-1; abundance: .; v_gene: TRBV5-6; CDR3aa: CASSLDPDANTEAFF
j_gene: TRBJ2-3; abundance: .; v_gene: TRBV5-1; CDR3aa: CASSLRSLTDTQYF
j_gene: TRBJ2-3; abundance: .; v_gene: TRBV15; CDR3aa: CATSRRWETDTQYF
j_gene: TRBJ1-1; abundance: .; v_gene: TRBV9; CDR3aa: CASSVRDLSEAFF
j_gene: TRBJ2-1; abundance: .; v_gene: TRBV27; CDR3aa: CASSFGLAGTFNEQFF
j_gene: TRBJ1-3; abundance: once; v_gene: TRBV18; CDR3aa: CASSLWKSGNTIYF
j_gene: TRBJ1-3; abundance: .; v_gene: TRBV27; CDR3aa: CASSLISDRGLAGNTIYF
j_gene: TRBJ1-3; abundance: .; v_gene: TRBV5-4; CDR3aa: CASRPGTGSGNTIYF
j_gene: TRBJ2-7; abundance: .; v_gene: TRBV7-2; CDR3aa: CASSLGGGAEQYF
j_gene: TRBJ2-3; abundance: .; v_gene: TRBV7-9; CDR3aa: CASSLAGLAGGIDTQYF
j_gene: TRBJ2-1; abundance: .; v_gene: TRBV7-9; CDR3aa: CASSLVGGSLYNEQFF
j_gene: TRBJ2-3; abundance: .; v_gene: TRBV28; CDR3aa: CASRPAGYSDTQYF
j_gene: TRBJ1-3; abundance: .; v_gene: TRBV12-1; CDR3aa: CASSSGTAKKENTIYF
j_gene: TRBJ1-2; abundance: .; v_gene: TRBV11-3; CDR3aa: CASSHRGQGYTF
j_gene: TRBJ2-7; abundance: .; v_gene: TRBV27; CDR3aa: CASSSWERNYEQYF
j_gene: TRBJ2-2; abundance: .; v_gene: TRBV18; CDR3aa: CASSPVTSGSEWNTGELFF
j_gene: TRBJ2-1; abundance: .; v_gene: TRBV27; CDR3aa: CASSMGQGYYNEQFF
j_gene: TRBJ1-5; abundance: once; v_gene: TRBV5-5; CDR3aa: CASSLGHTLEPPQHF
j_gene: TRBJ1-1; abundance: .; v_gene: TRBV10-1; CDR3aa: CASSESWINVAEAFF
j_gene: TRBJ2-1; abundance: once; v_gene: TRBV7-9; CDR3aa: CASSLGGANEQFF
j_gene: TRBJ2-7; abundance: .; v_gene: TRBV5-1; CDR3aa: CASSPYGTGDNEQYF
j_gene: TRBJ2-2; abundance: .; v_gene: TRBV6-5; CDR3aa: CASSLQGNGAGELFF
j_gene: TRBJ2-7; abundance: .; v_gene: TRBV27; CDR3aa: CASSFGAGATYEQYF
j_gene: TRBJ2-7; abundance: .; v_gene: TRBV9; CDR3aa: CASSAQGAPYEQYF
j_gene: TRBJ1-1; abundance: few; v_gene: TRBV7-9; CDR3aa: CASSLVGNTEAFF
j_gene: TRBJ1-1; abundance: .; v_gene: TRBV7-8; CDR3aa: CASSSRKGRNTEAFF
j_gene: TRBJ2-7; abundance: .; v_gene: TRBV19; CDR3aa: CASSPPRQGFHEQYF
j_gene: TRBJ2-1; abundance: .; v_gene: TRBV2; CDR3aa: CASSGSGSYNEQFF
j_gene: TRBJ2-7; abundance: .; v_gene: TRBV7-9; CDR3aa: CASSPRDRGYEQYF
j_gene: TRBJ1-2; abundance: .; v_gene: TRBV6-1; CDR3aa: CATYPGRTIYGYTF